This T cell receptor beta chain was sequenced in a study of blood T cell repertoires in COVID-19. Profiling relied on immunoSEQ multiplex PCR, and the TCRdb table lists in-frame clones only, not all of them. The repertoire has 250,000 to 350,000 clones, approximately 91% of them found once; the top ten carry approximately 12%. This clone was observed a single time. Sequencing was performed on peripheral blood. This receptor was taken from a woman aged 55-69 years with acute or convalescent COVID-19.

The CDR3 spells CASSYDRFSYEQYF. For the CDR3, the DNA is TGTGCCAGCAGTTATGACAGGTTCTCCTACGAGCAGTACTTC. This chain joins TRBV6-5 and TRBJ2-7; D is perhaps TRBD1 (6 bases). Germline CDR1 reads MNHEY; CDR2 reads SVGAGI. This CDR3 has 14 amino acids. Trimming took 3 bases from V and 0 from J, leaving 9 bases between them.